These T cell receptor beta chains were read from a single sample in a study of beta chain features in type 1 diabetes. Using immunoSEQ multiplex PCR, the repertoire was profiled, and TCRdb retains in-frame clones only, with some absent. The sample includes about 300,000 clones, approximately 8% seen only once; the top ten take more than 0.8%. The sample was central memory CD4+ T cells from blood. The receptors shown here come from a woman aged 18-29 years in good health. The CDR3 runs from the conserved cysteine through the conserved F or W. Fields, in order: J gene, V gene, D gene, clone size, CDR3 protein, CDR3 DNA. The D gene is left open where the match is weak. Clone size is shown for a subset of rows, as once, few, many or a class of expanded clone.

j_gene: TRBJ2-2
v_gene: TRBV7-9
d_gene: TRBD1
abundance: -
CDR3aa: CASSLSGTGNTGELFF
CDR3nt: TGTGCCAGCAGCCTCTCCGGGACAGGAAACACCGGGGAGCTGTTTTTT

j_gene: TRBJ2-1
v_gene: TRBV2
d_gene: TRBD1
abundance: -
CDR3aa: CASSGDSSYNEQFF
CDR3nt: TGTGCCAGCAGCGGGGACAGCTCCTACAATGAGCAGTTCTTC

j_gene: TRBJ1-5
v_gene: TRBV28
d_gene: TRBD1
abundance: few
CDR3aa: CASSKFFPGQGNQPQHF
CDR3nt: TGTGCCAGCAGCAAATTCTTTCCGGGACAGGGTAATCAGCCCCAGCATTTT

j_gene: TRBJ1-1
v_gene: TRBV4-2
d_gene: -
abundance: few
CDR3aa: CASSQAGQYTEAFF
CDR3nt: TGTGCCAGCAGCCAAGCTGGACAGTACACTGAAGCTTTCTTT

j_gene: TRBJ1-1
v_gene: TRBV7-3
d_gene: -
abundance: few
CDR3aa: CASSLHQNTEAFF
CDR3nt: TGTGCCAGCAGCTTACACCAGAACACTGAAGCTTTCTTT

j_gene: TRBJ1-1
v_gene: TRBV5-5
d_gene: -
abundance: few
CDR3aa: CASSFLGTSTEAFF
CDR3nt: TGTGCCAGCAGCTTTCTCGGGACGAGCACTGAAGCTTTCTTT

j_gene: TRBJ2-3
v_gene: TRBV5-4
d_gene: TRBD2
abundance: few
CDR3aa: CASSWGVASGGTDTQYF
CDR3nt: TGTGCCAGCAGCTGGGGTGTCGCGAGCGGGGGCACAGATACGCAGTATTTT

j_gene: TRBJ2-1
v_gene: TRBV7-2
d_gene: -
abundance: -
CDR3aa: CASSLGAGGYEQFF
CDR3nt: TGTGCCAGCAGCTTAGGAGCCGGCGGGTATGAGCAGTTCTTC

j_gene: TRBJ2-1
v_gene: TRBV9
d_gene: TRBD1
abundance: -
CDR3aa: CASSVGGQESSYNEQFF
CDR3nt: TGTGCCAGCAGCGTAGGGGGACAGGAGAGCTCCTACAATGAGCAGTTCTTC

j_gene: TRBJ2-5
v_gene: TRBV15
d_gene: -
abundance: -
CDR3aa: CATSSAGRSTQETQYF
CDR3nt: TGTGCCACCAGCAGCGCGGGACGGAGCACACAAGAGACCCAGTACTTC

j_gene: TRBJ2-5
v_gene: TRBV7-9
d_gene: TRBD2
abundance: -
CDR3aa: CASSPGLAGETQYF
CDR3nt: TGTGCCAGCAGCCCAGGACTAGCGGGAGAGACCCAGTACTTC

j_gene: TRBJ1-4
v_gene: TRBV5-6
d_gene: -
abundance: -
CDR3aa: CASSRDSDGLNEKLFF
CDR3nt: TGTGCCAGCAGCAGAGATTCGGACGGACTAAATGAAAAACTGTTTTTT

j_gene: TRBJ1-1
v_gene: TRBV7-2
d_gene: TRBD1
abundance: few
CDR3aa: CASSSGTGNEAFF
CDR3nt: TGTGCCAGCAGCTCGGGGACAGGGAATGAAGCTTTCTTT

j_gene: TRBJ1-2
v_gene: TRBV4-1
d_gene: -
abundance: few
CDR3aa: CASSQTARTLNYGYTF
CDR3nt: TGCGCCAGCAGCCAAACAGCTCGGACATTAAACTATGGCTACACCTTC

j_gene: TRBJ2-2
v_gene: TRBV2
d_gene: -
abundance: -
CDR3aa: CASRAQGRGTGELFF
CDR3nt: TGTGCCAGCAGGGCACAGGGGAGGGGCACCGGGGAGCTGTTTTTT

j_gene: TRBJ2-3
v_gene: TRBV7-2
d_gene: TRBD1
abundance: few
CDR3aa: CASSTRQGAQDTQYF
CDR3nt: TGTGCCAGCAGCACGCGACAGGGGGCGCAGGATACGCAGTATTTT

j_gene: TRBJ1-6
v_gene: TRBV5-4
d_gene: -
abundance: many
CDR3aa: CASSGGMGNSPLHF
CDR3nt: TGTGCCAGCAGTGGAGGGATGGGCAATTCACCCCTCCACTTT

j_gene: TRBJ1-3
v_gene: TRBV4-2
d_gene: -
abundance: few
CDR3aa: CASSQEVRGSGNTIYF
CDR3nt: TGTGCCAGCAGCCAAGAAGTCAGAGGATCCGGAAACACCATATATTTT

j_gene: TRBJ2-2
v_gene: TRBV11-2
d_gene: TRBD1
abundance: -
CDR3aa: CASSLGQGRTGELFF
CDR3nt: TGTGCCAGCAGCTTAGGACAGGGTAGAACCGGGGAGCTGTTTTTT

j_gene: TRBJ1-5
v_gene: TRBV2
d_gene: TRBD1
abundance: few
CDR3aa: CASNQGQGGQPQHF
CDR3nt: TGTGCCAGCAACCAAGGACAGGGAGGTCAGCCCCAGCATTTT

j_gene: TRBJ2-2
v_gene: TRBV18
d_gene: -
abundance: -
CDR3aa: CASSPPVRRDGELFF
CDR3nt: TGTGCCAGCTCACCACCGGTCCGAAGGGATGGGGAGCTGTTTTTT

j_gene: TRBJ1-2
v_gene: TRBV7-9
d_gene: -
abundance: few
CDR3aa: CASSLKSYYTF
CDR3nt: TGTGCCAGCAGCTTAAAGTCATACTACACCTTC

j_gene: TRBJ1-1
v_gene: TRBV5-1
d_gene: -
abundance: few
CDR3aa: CASSSHLMNTEAFF
CDR3nt: TGCGCCAGCAGCTCGCATCTCATGAACACTGAAGCTTTCTTT

j_gene: TRBJ2-1
v_gene: TRBV11-2
d_gene: TRBD2
abundance: few
CDR3aa: CASSLGASGSGYNEQFF
CDR3nt: TGTGCCAGCAGCTTAGGTGCTAGCGGGAGTGGCTACAATGAGCAGTTCTTC

j_gene: TRBJ2-4
v_gene: TRBV20-1
d_gene: -
abundance: few
CDR3aa: CSARAGTTF
CDR3nt: TGCAGTGCTAGAGCCGGGACAACGTTC

j_gene: TRBJ1-6
v_gene: TRBV5-4
d_gene: -
abundance: many
CDR3aa: CASSIDSGGINSPLHF
CDR3nt: TGTGCCAGCAGCATAGACAGTGGAGGGATCAATTCACCCCTCCACTTT

j_gene: TRBJ2-2
v_gene: TRBV5-1
d_gene: TRBD1
abundance: few
CDR3aa: CASSPTDRGLDTGELFF
CDR3nt: TGCGCCAGCAGCCCTACAGACAGGGGGCTTGACACCGGGGAGCTGTTTTTT

j_gene: TRBJ2-5
v_gene: TRBV5-1
d_gene: -
abundance: -
CDR3aa: CASSLGQVGSETQYF
CDR3nt: TGCGCCAGCAGCTTGGGGCAGGTCGGATCAGAGACCCAGTACTTC

j_gene: TRBJ2-1
v_gene: TRBV7-9
d_gene: -
abundance: -
CDR3aa: CASSLTPGPKSYNEQFF
CDR3nt: TGTGCCAGCAGCCTCACCCCTGGACCGAAAAGCTACAATGAGCAGTTCTTC

j_gene: TRBJ1-2
v_gene: TRBV7-2
d_gene: TRBD1
abundance: -
CDR3aa: CASSTSGGQIYGYTF
CDR3nt: TGTGCCAGCAGCACATCAGGGGGGCAGATCTATGGCTACACCTTC

j_gene: TRBJ1-2
v_gene: TRBV5-1
d_gene: -
abundance: -
CDR3aa: CASSRDGAPDGYTF
CDR3nt: TGCGCCAGCAGCCGGGACGGGGCCCCAGATGGCTACACCTTC

j_gene: TRBJ2-1
v_gene: TRBV7-9
d_gene: -
abundance: -
CDR3aa: CASNRGNEQFF
CDR3nt: TGTGCCAGCAACCGGGGCAATGAGCAGTTCTTC

j_gene: TRBJ2-3
v_gene: TRBV7-2
d_gene: TRBD2
abundance: -
CDR3aa: CASSLGPAGGPSDTQYF
CDR3nt: TGTGCCAGCAGCTTAGGCCCAGCGGGGGGGCCTTCAGATACGCAGTATTTT

j_gene: TRBJ1-5
v_gene: TRBV27
d_gene: -
abundance: few
CDR3aa: CASSLYWGNGPQHF
CDR3nt: TGTGCCAGCAGTTTATACTGGGGTAATGGGCCCCAGCATTTT

j_gene: TRBJ1-1
v_gene: TRBV18
d_gene: -
abundance: few
CDR3aa: CASSYRISEVNTEAFF
CDR3nt: TGTGCCAGCTCATACAGGATTTCTGAGGTGAACACTGAAGCTTTCTTT

j_gene: TRBJ1-1
v_gene: TRBV2
d_gene: -
abundance: few
CDR3aa: CASKETEAFF
CDR3nt: TGTGCCAGCAAGGAGACAGAAGCTTTCTTT

j_gene: TRBJ2-3
v_gene: TRBV7-3
d_gene: TRBD1
abundance: -
CDR3aa: CASSSGTGLDTQYF
CDR3nt: TGTGCCAGCAGCTCAGGGACAGGGCTAGATACGCAGTATTTT

j_gene: TRBJ1-1
v_gene: TRBV9
d_gene: -
abundance: few
CDR3aa: CASSVIRGGTEAFF
CDR3nt: TGTGCCAGCAGCGTAATAAGGGGTGGGACTGAAGCTTTCTTT

j_gene: TRBJ2-1
v_gene: TRBV5-1
d_gene: TRBD1
abundance: few
CDR3aa: CASSVEGTGGLDEQFF
CDR3nt: TGCGCCAGCAGCGTGGAAGGGACAGGGGGCCTGGATGAGCAGTTCTTC